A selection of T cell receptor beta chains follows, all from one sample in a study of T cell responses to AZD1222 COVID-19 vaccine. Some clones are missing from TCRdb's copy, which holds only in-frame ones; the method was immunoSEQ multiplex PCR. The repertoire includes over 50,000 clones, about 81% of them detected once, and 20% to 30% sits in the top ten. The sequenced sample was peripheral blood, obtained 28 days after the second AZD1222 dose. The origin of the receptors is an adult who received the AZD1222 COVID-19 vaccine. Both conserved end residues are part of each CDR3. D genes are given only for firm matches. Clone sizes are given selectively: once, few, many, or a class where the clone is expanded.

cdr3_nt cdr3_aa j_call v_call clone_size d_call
TGTGCCAGCAGACCCCCGACAGGGAGTGATTCACCCCTCCACTTT CASRPPTGSDSPLHF TRBJ1-6 TRBV7-8 - TRBD1
TGTGCCAGCAGCGTAGAGGCTAGCGGGAACCAAGAGACCCAGTACTTC CASSVEASGNQETQYF TRBJ2-5 TRBV9 - TRBD2
TGTGCCTGGAAGCGGGGGATAGGGGGTTCACCCCTCCACTTT CAWKRGIGGSPLHF TRBJ1-6 TRBV30 - -
TGTGCTAGTGGTTTGAGCCGTGATGAAGCTTTCTTT CASGLSRDEAFF TRBJ1-1 TRBV12-5 - -
TGTGCCTGGAGTTACCAACAGGGTAGCAATCAGCCCCAGCATTTT CAWSYQQGSNQPQHF TRBJ1-5 TRBV30 - -
TGTGCCAGCAGCTCTCAGAACACTGAAGCTTTCTTT CASSSQNTEAFF TRBJ1-1 TRBV11-3 - -
TGTGCCAGCAGCTTAGTTGGGCTAGCGGGAATAGAGACCCAGTACTTC CASSLVGLAGIETQYF TRBJ2-5 TRBV11-2 - TRBD2
TGTGCCAGCAGCTTGGAGGTTGGGGAGCTGTTTTTT CASSLEVGELFF TRBJ2-2 TRBV5-4 once -
TGTGCCTGGAGTGAAGGACATACCTATGGCTACACCTTC CAWSEGHTYGYTF TRBJ1-2 TRBV30 few -
TGCGCCAGCAGCCAGGAAGGACTAGCGGGAGGGGGGGCCAAAAACATTCAGTACTTC CASSQEGLAGGGAKNIQYF TRBJ2-4 TRBV4-3 - TRBD2
TGCGCCAGCAGCCAATCTAGCGGGAGCTACAATGAGCAGTTCTTC CASSQSSGSYNEQFF TRBJ2-1 TRBV4-3 - TRBD2
TGTGCCAGCAGACCTTGGGGGACAGGGGATGAAAAACTGTTTTTT CASRPWGTGDEKLFF TRBJ1-4 TRBV7-9 - TRBD1
TGCGCCAGCAGCTCACCACAGGACACCGGCCGGCGGGGGCAGTTCTTC CASSSPQDTGRRGQFF TRBJ2-1 TRBV5-1 - -
TGTGCCAGCAGCTTGAGACAGGGTGGTGAGCAGTACTTC CASSLRQGGEQYF TRBJ2-7 TRBV5-4 once TRBD1
TGTGCCAGCAGCCCTCAGGAGCTGGGCGAGCAGTACTTC CASSPQELGEQYF TRBJ2-7 TRBV5-4 - -
TGTGCCAGCAGCTTAGCTCTAGCCAAAAACATTCAGTACTTC CASSLALAKNIQYF TRBJ2-4 TRBV11-2 - -
TGTGCCAGCAGTTTCGGAGACCACACCCCCTCGGGTGGCTACACCTTC CASSFGDHTPSGGYTF TRBJ1-2 TRBV28 - -
TGTGCCAGTAGTTGGCGGGATCTCTACAATGAGCAGTTCTTC CASSWRDLYNEQFF TRBJ2-1 TRBV19 - -
TGTGCCAGCAGCTTAAAGCTTGGTGAAAACTCTGGAAACACCATATATTTT CASSLKLGENSGNTIYF TRBJ1-3 TRBV7-2 few -
TGCGCCAGCCAAAGGGGACAGGGGAGGTACGAGCAGTACTTC CASQRGQGRYEQYF TRBJ2-7 TRBV5-1 - TRBD1
TGTGCCACCAGTGATTTCGGCTGGAGGGCAGGGGCCTACGAGCAGTACTTC CATSDFGWRAGAYEQYF TRBJ2-7 TRBV24-1 - -
TGTGCCAGCAGCCAAGATAGGGGCGGGGACCTAGCCAAAAACATTCAGTACTTC CASSQDRGGDLAKNIQYF TRBJ2-4 TRBV3-1/TRBV3-2 - -
TGTGCCAGCAGCCCGCGAACCGGGACAGTTGTCTATGGCTACACCTTC CASSPRTGTVVYGYTF TRBJ1-2 TRBV7-3 - TRBD1
TGTGCCAGTAGCCATAAGGGAGGAGGCACTGAAGCTTTCTTT CASSHKGGGTEAFF TRBJ1-1 TRBV19 - -
TGTGCCTGGAGTGGGACAGGGACCCACTATGGCTACACCTTC CAWSGTGTHYGYTF TRBJ1-2 TRBV30 once TRBD1
TGCGCCAGCAGCCCTGTAAGGAGGGAGCTGTTTTTT CASSPVRRELFF TRBJ2-2 TRBV5-1 - -
TGTGCCAGCAGCCAAGGGGGTGCTAACTATGGCTACACCTTC CASSQGGANYGYTF TRBJ1-2 TRBV14 - -
TGTGCTAGTGGTTTGTTGCAGGGGTCGGATACGCAGTATTTT CASGLLQGSDTQYF TRBJ2-3 TRBV12-5 - -
TGTGCCAGCAGCAAAGACGGATCCTCCTACGAGCAGTACTTC CASSKDGSSYEQYF TRBJ2-7 TRBV7-8 - -
TGTGCCAGCAGCTCCCCTAGCGGGGGACGCACAGATACGCAGTATTTT CASSSPSGGRTDTQYF TRBJ2-3 TRBV7-6 - TRBD2
TGTGCCATCACGGACTACACAGATACGCAGTATTTT CAITDYTDTQYF TRBJ2-3 TRBV10-3 - -
TGTGCCAGCAGAGGAGGGACAGGGAGTGTCACTGAAGCTTTCTTT CASRGGTGSVTEAFF TRBJ1-1 TRBV21-1 - -
TGTGCCAGCAGCTTAACCAGCTCTAACTATGGCTACACCTTC CASSLTSSNYGYTF TRBJ1-2 TRBV11-1 - -
TGTGCCAGCAGCGTACTGCAGGGAGGCACCGGGGAGCTGTTTTTT CASSVLQGGTGELFF TRBJ2-2 TRBV9 - -
TGTGCCAGCAGTGAAGTTAGGGATACCTACGAGCAGTACTTC CASSEVRDTYEQYF TRBJ2-7 TRBV2 once -
TGTGCCAGCAGCTCCACCGGGGCGGGAGGGCCGAGGGAGCAGTACTTC CASSSTGAGGPREQYF TRBJ2-7 TRBV11-1 - TRBD2
TGTGCCGGGGGTGGGCAGTTCAATCAGCCCCAGCATTTT CAGGGQFNQPQHF TRBJ1-5 TRBV19 few -
TGCACCAGCAGCCAAGATCCCCAGGATTACAATGAGCAGTTCTTC CTSSQDPQDYNEQFF TRBJ2-1 TRBV1 - -
TGCGCCAGCAGCGACGGGCCTAGGTCCTACAATGAGCAGTTCTTC CASSDGPRSYNEQFF TRBJ2-1 TRBV10-2 - -
TGCGCCAGCAGCCCTGGACAGGGGGCTTCCGGGGAGCTGTTTTTT CASSPGQGASGELFF TRBJ2-2 TRBV5-1 once TRBD1
TGTGCCAGTAGTCCCTCCTCGGACGGCTACTACGAGCAGTACTTC CASSPSSDGYYEQYF TRBJ2-7 TRBV19 - -
TGTGCCAGCAGCTTAGATACGGCGGGCTACGAGCAGTACTTC CASSLDTAGYEQYF TRBJ2-7 TRBV7-9 once -
TGTGCCAGCAGCTTAAGGGGTCCGGGACAGGGAACAGAGACCCAGTACTTC CASSLRGPGQGTETQYF TRBJ2-5 TRBV7-3 - TRBD1
TGCGCCAGCAGTCTGACTAGCGTCTACGAGCAGTACTTC CASSLTSVYEQYF TRBJ2-7 TRBV10-2 once TRBD2
TGTGCCAGCAGCCCCAGGACAGAGAAGGAGACCCAGTACTTC CASSPRTEKETQYF TRBJ2-5 TRBV5-4 - -
TGTGCCAGCAGTTCGGCAGGGATGAACACTGAAGCTTTCTTT CASSSAGMNTEAFF TRBJ1-1 TRBV27 few -
TGTGCCAGCAAAAGGACAGCGATCCAAGCTTTCTTT CASKRTAIQAFF TRBJ1-1 TRBV28 - -
TGTGCCAGTAGTCTCGGACCTAACACCGGGGAGCTGTTTTTT CASSLGPNTGELFF TRBJ2-2 TRBV19 - -
TGTGCCAGCAGCGTCGGAACTGGAAACACCATATATTTT CASSVGTGNTIYF TRBJ1-3 TRBV7-9 - -
TGTGCCAGCAGTGGAAGGGCTAGCGGGGAGTACGAGCAGTACTTC CASSGRASGEYEQYF TRBJ2-7 TRBV28 - TRBD2
TGCAGCGTTTCCCGAGACAGGAGCCGGGAGCTGTTTTTT CSVSRDRSRELFF TRBJ2-2 TRBV29-1 - -